Below are 27 T cell receptor beta chains sequenced from a single sample in a study of shared clonotypes between healthy human individuals. Repertoires were generated with immunoSEQ multiplex PCR, while TCRdb's copy carries only in-frame clones and drops some. Of 950,000 to 1,200,000 clones in the sample, approximately 75% were seen once. The material sequenced was memory CD4+ T cells from PBMCs. Noted subset: CD45RA-negative fraction. These receptor sequences come from a young man in good health. Some clones in this sample may be carry-over from other donors' samples.

Points on this clone: A much larger clone differs by one base, so this may be a read error. Other DNA sequences in this specimen translate into the identical CDR3. The V gene is TRBV5-1, the J gene TRBJ1-1; no firm D call. The CDR3 extends over 13 amino acids. The ends were cut back, 2 bases at V and 2 bases at J, with 7 bases in the middle. Germline V gene lookup returns CDR1 SGHRS and CDR2 YFSETQ. CDR3 nucleotide sequence: TGCGCCAGCAGCTTTCAGGAAAACACTGAAGCTTTCTTT. Encoded protein: CASSFQENTEAFF. Combining the CDR3 with reference TRBV5-1 and TRBJ1-1 gives the whole variable domain KAGVTQTPRYLIKTRGQQVTLSCSPISGHRSVSWYQQTPGQGLQFLFEYFSETQRNKGNFPGRFSGRQFSNSRSEMNVSTLELGDSALYLCASSFQENTEAFFGQGTRLTVV.

V gene TRBV10-1 combines with J gene TRBJ1-3; no clear D. This CDR3 has 14 residues. Trimming left V 0 bases short and J 4 bases short, with 7 bases between. Germline V CDR1 and CDR2: WNHNN, SYGVQD (reference sequence). The CDR3 DNA is TGCGCCAGCAGTGAGTCTGGGTCGGGAAACACCATATATTTT. Translated: CASSESGSGNTIYF.

V and J are TRBV5-1 and TRBJ1-2, with D hard to call. V shed 0 bases and J shed 8 bases, with 11 bases lying between them. The CDR3 covers 13 residues. Per germline, CDR1 SGHRS and CDR2 YFSETQ. The CDR3 loop reads CASSLGSGRGYTF. Written as DNA, the CDR3 is TGCGCCAGCAGCTTGGGGTCCGGGAGAGGCTACACCTTC.

The genes are TRBV6-5 and TRBJ2-3, with 9 bases identical to TRBD1. Germline values: CDR1 MNHEY, CDR2 SVGAGI. The CDR3 consists of 15 residues. Losses at the gene ends were 0 bases for V and 9 bases for J; bases not matched to a gene: 7. CDR3 region: CASSYSPSTGGTQYF. The CDR3 DNA is TGTGCCAGCAGTTACTCCCCCTCGACAGGGGGGACGCAGTATTTT.

This rearrangement joins TRBV18 to TRBJ2-2; 8 positions match TRBD1. Germline V gene data show CDR1 as KGHSH and CDR2 as LQKENI. The CDR3 runs to 16 residues. J lost 2 bases, V lost 3 bases, and 5 bases had no gene match. The CDR3 DNA reads TGTGCCAGCTCACCCCGGACAGGGCTAAACACCGGGGAGCTGTTTTTT. Its protein is CASSPRTGLNTGELFF.

The rearrangement uses TRBV5-6 and TRBJ2-7; D gene unclear. Trimming pared 2 bases from V and 2 bases from J, leaving 8 bases between. CDR1 SGHDT and CDR2 YYEEEE come from the germline V gene. The CDR3 sequence is 13 residues long. CDR3 sequence (DNA): TGTGCCAGCAGCTTAGTGAGAGCCTACGAGCAGTACTTC. Translated, it gives CASSLVRAYEQYF.

The rearrangement joins TRBV4-3 to TRBJ1-6; D unclear. The CDR3 runs to 13 residues. CDR1 and CDR2 (germline): LGHNA, YSLEER. With 0 bases removed from V and 14 bases from J, the gap between germline ends came to 11 bases. CDR3 sequence (DNA): TGCGCCAGCAGCCAAGAGGTAGATAGGGCCCTCCACTTT. Its protein is CASSQEVDRALHF.

V usage is TRBV2 and J usage is TRBJ1-2; D remains unclear. Trimming left V 6 bases short and J 10 bases short, with 18 bases between. There are 13 residues in the CDR3. Germline CDR1 SNHLY, CDR2 FYNNEI. The CDR3 sequence is CASSGSDSRDYTF. As DNA, the CDR3 is TGTGCCAGCAGCGGAAGCGATAGCCGGGACTACACCTTC.

This clone was observed a handful of times. Other DNA sequences from this sample encode an identical CDR3 as well. The genes are TRBV28 and TRBJ1-5; D gene uncertain. V shed 3 bases and J shed 1 base, with 4 bases lying between them. The germline V gene encodes CDR1 MDHEN and CDR2 SYDVKM. There are 13 residues in the CDR3. The CDR3 is CASSLDSNQPQHF. In DNA form, the CDR3 reads TGTGCCAGCAGTTTGGACAGCAATCAGCCCCAGCATTTT.

This clone was seen only once. V usage is TRBV10-2 and J usage is TRBJ2-7, with D unclear. The germline V gene encodes CDR1 WSHSY and CDR2 SAAADI. V was clipped by 1 base and J by 4 bases, with 2 bases between them. The CDR3 covers 11 residues. CDR3 nucleotide sequence: TGCGCCAGCAGTGAGTTTTACGAGCAGTACTTC. Its protein is CASSEFYEQYF.

This clone was seen a few times. This chain links TRBV4-1 with TRBJ1-5; D call uncertain. This CDR3 comprises 15 residues. V was pared by 6 bases and J by 0 bases, with 12 bases between. Germline values: CDR1 MGHRA, CDR2 YSYEKL. The CDR3 DNA sequence: TGCGCCAGCAGAACTTATCCTGATAGCAATCAGCCCCAGCATTTT. Translated, it gives CASRTYPDSNQPQHF.

The gene calls are TRBV7-4 and TRBJ1-5; possible D gene TRBD1, 6 bases. The CDR3 length is 14 residues. The germline V and J ends were trimmed by 6 bases and 6 bases, with 15 bases remaining between them. Germline V CDR1 and CDR2: SGHVT, SQSDAQ. This CDR3 is CASRPTGFAQPQHF. The CDR3 DNA reads as TGTGCCAGCAGACCTACAGGGTTTGCTCAGCCCCAGCATTTT.

The chain joins TRBV27 to TRBJ2-1; 7 bases line up with TRBD2. The CDR3 is 14 residues long. V shed 3 bases, J shed 5 bases, and the junction held 4 bases outside the gene matches. From germline, CDR1 is MNHEY and CDR2 SMNVEV (reference sequence). The CDR3 sequence: CASSFVGGNNEQFF. DNA for the CDR3: TGTGCCAGCAGTTTTGTCGGGGGGAACAATGAGCAGTTCTTC.

The gene calls are TRBV29-1 and TRBJ1-2, with D possibly being TRBD1 (5 bases). This CDR3 comprises 13 residues. Trimming removed 7 bases from V and 3 bases from J, with 15 bases in between. Germline V CDR1 and CDR2: SQVTM, ANQGSEA. The CDR3 sequence: CSAGKRDDYGYTF. The CDR3 nucleotides read TGCAGCGCCGGTAAACGGGACGACTATGGCTACACCTTC. The whole variable domain, filled in from reference TRBV29-1 and TRBJ1-2, reads SAVISQKPSRDICQRGTSLTIQCQVDSQVTMMFWYRQQPGQSLTLIATANQGSEATYESGFVIDKFPISRPNLTFSTLTVSNMSPEDSSIYLCSAGKRDDYGYTFGSGTRLTVV.

This clone was counted a few times. The chain uses TRBV4-2 and TRBJ2-5, with a possible D match to TRBD2 (6 bases). Germline V gene data show CDR1 as LGHNA and CDR2 as YNFKEQ. This CDR3 comprises 16 residues. Trimming removed 1 base at V and 1 base at J, with 13 bases between. The CDR3 DNA is TGTGCCAGCAGCCAAGCGGCGGGACGAACCCAAGAGACCCAGTACTTC. This sequence encodes CASSQAAGRTQETQYF.

A note on this clone: Other DNA sequences of this sample code for an identical CDR3. The rearrangement uses TRBV11-2 and TRBJ1-1; no firm D call. The V gene's germline CDR1 is SGHAT and CDR2 FQNNGV. This CDR3 is 14 amino acids long. V was trimmed by 1 base and J by 2 bases, leaving 8 bases between them. The CDR3 DNA reads as TGTGCCAGCAGCTTAGGACGGGCAAACACTGAAGCTTTCTTT. The encoded protein is CASSLGRANTEAFF.

In this sample, this clone turned up once. The rearrangement joins TRBV10-3 to TRBJ1-2; TRBD1 matches at 8 bases. Trimming at V came to 2 bases and at J to 8 bases, leaving 4 bases not matched to a gene. This CDR3 region has 13 residues. Germline loops: CDR1 ENHRY, CDR2 SYGVKD. The CDR3 protein is CAISETQGGGYTF. The CDR3 DNA follows: TGTGCCATCAGTGAGACACAGGGGGGCGGCTACACCTTC.

A remark on this clone: This CDR3 is also generated by other DNA sequences in the sample. The rearrangement links TRBV28 to TRBJ1-5, with D perhaps matching TRBD1 (6 bases). Trimming took 6 bases from V and 0 from J, leaving 9 bases between them. The CDR3 loop spans 14 amino acids. The germline V gene has CDR1 MDHEN and CDR2 SYDVKM. CDR3 sequence: CASSPGHSNQPQHF. The DNA of the CDR3 is TGTGCCAGCAGCCCGGGACATAGCAATCAGCCCCAGCATTTT. Looking up the rest from reference TRBV28 and TRBJ1-5 gives the full variable domain: DVKVTQSSRYLVKRTGEKVFLECVQDMDHENMFWYRQDPGLGLRLIYFSYDVKMKEKGDIPEGYSVSREKKERFSLILESASTNQTSMYLCASSPGHSNQPQHFGDGTRLSIL.

The J gene is TRBJ2-1, the V gene TRBV5-1, with D possibly called TRBD1 or TRBD2 (5 bases each). This CDR3 is built from 15 residues. The germline gives CDR1 SGHRS, CDR2 YFSETQ. The germline V and J ends were trimmed by 5 bases and 4 bases, with 16 bases remaining between them. The CDR3 DNA is TGCGCCAGCAGTCCGAGGGGCCAGCGGTACAATGAGCAGTTCTTC. This codes for CASSPRGQRYNEQFF. The full variable domain, rest sourced from reference TRBV5-1 and TRBJ2-1, is KAGVTQTPRYLIKTRGQQVTLSCSPISGHRSVSWYQQTPGQGLQFLFEYFSETQRNKGNFPGRFSGRQFSNSRSEMNVSTLELGDSALYLCASSPRGQRYNEQFFGPGTRLTVL.

In its sample, this clone was seen once. The rearrangement links TRBV2 to TRBJ1-5; D gene ambiguous. Looked up from germline, CDR1 is SNHLY and CDR2 is FYNNEI. This CDR3 has 14 residues. The germline V and J ends were trimmed by 2 bases and 7 bases, with 12 bases remaining between them. In DNA form, the CDR3 reads TGTGCCAGCAGTGAAATAAGGGCTCGGCAGCCCCAGCATTTT. Translated: CASSEIRARQPQHF.

The chain has TRBV7-2 and TRBJ2-2; tentative D call: TRBD2 (6 bases). Germline V gene data show CDR1 as SGHTA and CDR2 as FQGNSA. The CDR3 runs 17 residues. V was clipped by 5 bases and J by 6 bases, with 22 bases between them. The CDR3: CASSPGPGREMAGELFF. CDR3 nucleotide sequence: TGTGCCAGCAGCCCGGGCCCGGGGCGGGAAATGGCCGGGGAGCTGTTTTTT.

The V call is TRBV28, the J call TRBJ2-1; the D gene is possibly TRBD1 (6 bases). The germline V and J ends were trimmed by 9 bases and 0 bases, with 15 bases remaining between them. This CDR3 contains 15 residues. The germline V gene encodes CDR1 MDHEN and CDR2 SYDVKM. CDR3 in amino acids: CARAIRDTSYNEQFF. The DNA for the CDR3 is TGTGCCAGGGCGATCCGGGACACCTCCTACAATGAGCAGTTCTTC. The full variable domain, in which reference TRBV28 and TRBJ2-1 provide the parts outside the CDR3, is DVKVTQSSRYLVKRTGEKVFLECVQDMDHENMFWYRQDPGLGLRLIYFSYDVKMKEKGDIPEGYSVSREKKERFSLILESASTNQTSMYLCARAIRDTSYNEQFFGPGTRLTVL.

The chain uses TRBV30 and TRBJ2-4; TRBD2 might be the D (6 bases). The V gene's germline CDR1 is GTSNPN and CDR2 SVGIG (reference sequence). The length of the CDR3 is 13 residues. With 0 bases removed from V and 8 bases from J, the gap between germline ends came to 11 bases. The CDR3 loop is CAWSVTGGDIQYF. As DNA, the CDR3 is TGTGCCTGGAGTGTGACCGGCGGGGACATTCAGTACTTC. The full variable domain, its missing parts supplied by reference TRBV30 and TRBJ2-4, is SQTIHQWPATLVQPVGSPLSLECTVEGTSNPNLYWYRQAAGRGLQLLFYSVGIGQISSEVPQNLSASRPQDRQFILSSKKLLLSDSGFYLCAWSVTGGDIQYFGAGTRLSVL.

CDR3 in DNA: TGTGCCAGCAATCAGGGGTGGGGGACCCAGTACTTC. Its protein is CASNQGWGTQYF. The chain couples TRBV25-1 to TRBJ2-5, with D perhaps TRBD1 (6 bases). This CDR3 comprises 12 residues. V lost 7 bases and J lost 7, with 13 bases in between. Germline values: CDR1 MGHDK, CDR2 SYGVNS.

At least ten counts were recorded for this clone. The chain is built from TRBV6-1 and TRBJ2-5; no clear D gene. The end of the DNA aligns better with TRBJ2-7, so the J call may be wrong. The CDR3 totals 15 residues. CDR1 is MNHNS, CDR2 SASEGT, per germline. In DNA, the CDR3 is TGTGCCAGCAGTGAAAGAGCGACAAGCTCCTACGAGCAGTACTTC. It specifies CASSERATSSYEQYF.

This clone was detected many times. The chain is built from TRBV18 and TRBJ2-5; 9 nucleotides match TRBD2. CDR1 is KGHSH and CDR2 is LQKENI in the germline V gene. The CDR3 has 18 amino acids. V lost 0 bases to trimming and J lost 2 bases; unmatched junction nucleotides: 10. CDR3 sequence reads: CASSPPTGTTSGQETQYF. The DNA of the CDR3 is TGTGCCAGCTCACCACCGACAGGAACGACTAGCGGACAAGAGACCCAGTACTTC.

About this clone itself: The sample contains more than one DNA sequence encoding this CDR3. This chain connects TRBV5-1 to TRBJ2-5; the D is unclear. This CDR3 spans 12 amino acids. Germline loops: CDR1 SGHRS, CDR2 YFSETQ. V dropped 1 base and J dropped 2 bases, with 3 bases sitting between them. The CDR3 region has the DNA TGCGCCAGCAGCTTGAGTCAAGAGACCCAGTACTTC. Translating gives CASSLSQETQYF.